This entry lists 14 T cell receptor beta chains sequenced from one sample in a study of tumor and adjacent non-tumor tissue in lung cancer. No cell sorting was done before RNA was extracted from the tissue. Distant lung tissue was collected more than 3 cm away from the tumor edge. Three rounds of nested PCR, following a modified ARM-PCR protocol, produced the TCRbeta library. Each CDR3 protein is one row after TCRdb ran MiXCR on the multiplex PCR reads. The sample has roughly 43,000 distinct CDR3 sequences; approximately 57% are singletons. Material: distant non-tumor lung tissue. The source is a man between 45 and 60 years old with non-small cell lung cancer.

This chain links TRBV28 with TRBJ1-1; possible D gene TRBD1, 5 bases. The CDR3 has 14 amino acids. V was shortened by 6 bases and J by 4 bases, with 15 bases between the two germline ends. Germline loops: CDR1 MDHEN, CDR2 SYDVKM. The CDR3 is CASRLSGGLTEAFF. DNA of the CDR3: TGTGCCAGCAGACTTAGTGGGGGTCTCACTGAAGCTTTCTTT.

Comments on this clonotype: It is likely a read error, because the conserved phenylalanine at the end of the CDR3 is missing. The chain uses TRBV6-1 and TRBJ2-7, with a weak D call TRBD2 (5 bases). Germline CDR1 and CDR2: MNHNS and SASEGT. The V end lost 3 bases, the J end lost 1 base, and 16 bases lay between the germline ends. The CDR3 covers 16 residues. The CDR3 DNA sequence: TGTGCCAGCAGTGATTCCGGAGAGGGAGTTTCCTACGAGCAGTACTTG. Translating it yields CASSDSGEGVSYEQYL.

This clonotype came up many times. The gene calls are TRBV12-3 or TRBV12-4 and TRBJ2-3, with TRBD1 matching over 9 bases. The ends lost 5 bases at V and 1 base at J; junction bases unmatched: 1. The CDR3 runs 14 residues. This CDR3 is CASSRTGGTDTQYF. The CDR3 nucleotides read TGTGCCAGCAGTCGGACAGGGGGCACAGATACGCAGTATTTT.

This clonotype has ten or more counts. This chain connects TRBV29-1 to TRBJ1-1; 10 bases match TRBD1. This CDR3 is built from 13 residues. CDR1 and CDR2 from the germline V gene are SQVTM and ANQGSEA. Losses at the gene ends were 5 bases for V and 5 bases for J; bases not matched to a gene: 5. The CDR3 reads CSVSGTGETEAFF. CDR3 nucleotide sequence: TGCAGCGTTTCCGGGACAGGGGAGACTGAAGCTTTCTTT.

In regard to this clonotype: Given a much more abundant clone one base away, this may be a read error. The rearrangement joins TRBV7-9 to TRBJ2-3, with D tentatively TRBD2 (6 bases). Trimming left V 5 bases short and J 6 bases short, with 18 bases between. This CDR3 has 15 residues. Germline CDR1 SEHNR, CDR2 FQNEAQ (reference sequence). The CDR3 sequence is CASSPCVYGGDTQYF. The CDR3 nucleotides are TGTGCCAGCAGCCCCTGCGTCTATGGAGGGGATACGCAGTATTTT.

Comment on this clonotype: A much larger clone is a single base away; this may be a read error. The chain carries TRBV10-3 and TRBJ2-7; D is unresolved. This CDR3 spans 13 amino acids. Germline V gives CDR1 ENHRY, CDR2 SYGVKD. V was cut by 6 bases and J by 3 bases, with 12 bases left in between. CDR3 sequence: CAIRDHSFYEQYF. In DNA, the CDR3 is TGTGCCATCAGGGACCATAGCTTCTACGAGCAGTACTTC.

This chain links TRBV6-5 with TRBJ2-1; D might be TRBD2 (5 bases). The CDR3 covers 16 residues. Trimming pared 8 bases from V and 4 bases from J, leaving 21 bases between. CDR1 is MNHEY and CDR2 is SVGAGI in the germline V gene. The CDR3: CASCKTSGSSYNEQFF. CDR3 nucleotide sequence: TGTGCCAGCTGTAAAACTAGTGGGTCCTCTTACAATGAGCAGTTCTTC.

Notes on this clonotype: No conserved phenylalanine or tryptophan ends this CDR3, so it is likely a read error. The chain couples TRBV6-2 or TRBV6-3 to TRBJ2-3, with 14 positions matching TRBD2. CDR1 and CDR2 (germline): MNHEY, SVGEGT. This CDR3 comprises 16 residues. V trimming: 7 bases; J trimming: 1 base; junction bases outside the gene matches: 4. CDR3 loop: CASTAGLAGGTDTQYI. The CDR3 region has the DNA TGTGCCAGCACCGCGGGACTAGCGGGGGGCACAGATACGCAGTATATT.

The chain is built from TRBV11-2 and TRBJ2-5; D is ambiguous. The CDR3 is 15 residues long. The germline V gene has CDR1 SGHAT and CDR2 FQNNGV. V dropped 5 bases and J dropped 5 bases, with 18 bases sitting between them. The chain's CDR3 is CASSPARLVTETQYF. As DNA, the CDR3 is TGTGCCAGCAGCCCAGCCAGGCTGGTGACCGAGACCCAGTACTTC.

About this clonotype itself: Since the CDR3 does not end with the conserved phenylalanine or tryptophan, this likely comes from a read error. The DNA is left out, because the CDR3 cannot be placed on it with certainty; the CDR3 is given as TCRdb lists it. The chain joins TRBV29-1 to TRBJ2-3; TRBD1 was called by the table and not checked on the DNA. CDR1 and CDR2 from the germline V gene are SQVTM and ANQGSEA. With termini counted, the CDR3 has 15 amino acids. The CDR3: CSATPGTGGTDTKYL.

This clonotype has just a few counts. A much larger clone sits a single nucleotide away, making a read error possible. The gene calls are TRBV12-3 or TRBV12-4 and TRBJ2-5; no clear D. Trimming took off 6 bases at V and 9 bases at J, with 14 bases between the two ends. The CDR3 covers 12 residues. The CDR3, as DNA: TGTGCCAGCAGATTGGTGGTGGTGCCCCAGTACTTC. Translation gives CASRLVVVPQYF.

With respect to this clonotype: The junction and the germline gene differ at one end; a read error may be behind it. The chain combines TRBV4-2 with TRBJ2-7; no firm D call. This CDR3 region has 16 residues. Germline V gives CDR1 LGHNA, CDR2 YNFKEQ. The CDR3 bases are TGTGCCAGTAGCCAGAGGCCTACATTCATCGCCTACGAGCAGTACTTC. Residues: CASSQRPTFIAYEQYF.

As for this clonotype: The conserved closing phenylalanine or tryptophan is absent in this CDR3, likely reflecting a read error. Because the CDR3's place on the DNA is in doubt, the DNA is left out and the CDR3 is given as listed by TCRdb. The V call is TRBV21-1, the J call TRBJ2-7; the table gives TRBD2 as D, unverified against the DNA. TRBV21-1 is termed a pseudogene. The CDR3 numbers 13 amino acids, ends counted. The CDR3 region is CASPRARSYEQYS.

CDR3 nucleotide sequence: TGTACCAACAGTGGGCGGGAGTGGGAGACCCAGTACTTC. Amino acid sequence: CTNSGREWETQYF. The rearrangement links TRBV6-1 to TRBJ2-5, with 7 bases lining up with TRBD2. Germline V lookup: CDR1 MNHNS, CDR2 SASEGT. The CDR3 loop spans 13 amino acids.